A selection of T cell receptor beta chains follows, all from one sample in a study of blood T cell repertoires in COVID-19. Some clones are missing from TCRdb's copy, which holds only in-frame ones; the method was immunoSEQ multiplex PCR. The repertoire holds hundreds of thousands of clones, with approximately 90% as singletons. Material for sequencing was PBMCs or T cells enriched from blood (not recorded which). The receptor set was obtained from a woman in her late teens or twenties who had recovered from COVID-19. The CDR3 runs from the conserved cysteine through the conserved F or W. The D gene is left open where the match is weak. Expanded clones are given a class, and other clones once, few, many or no size at all.

clone size: .
D gene: .
J gene: TRBJ2-1
V gene: TRBV6-4
CDR3 protein: CASSDSYPTSEQFF
CDR3 DNA: TGTGCCAGCAGTGACTCTTACCCAACCAGTGAGCAGTTCTTC

clone size: .
D gene: .
J gene: TRBJ1-4
V gene: TRBV4-2
CDR3 protein: CASSQEIRGRKLFF
CDR3 DNA: TGTGCCAGCAGCCAAGAAATCAGGGGTCGGAAACTGTTTTTT

clone size: few
D gene: .
J gene: TRBJ2-1
V gene: TRBV3-1/TRBV3-2
CDR3 protein: CASRKNTGQHYNEQFF
CDR3 DNA: TGTGCCAGCCGGAAGAACACTGGGCAGCACTACAATGAGCAGTTCTTC

clone size: .
D gene: TRBD1
J gene: TRBJ1-5
V gene: TRBV28
CDR3 protein: CASRITGDNQPQHF
CDR3 DNA: TGTGCCAGCAGAATTACAGGGGACAATCAGCCCCAGCATTTT

clone size: .
D gene: .
J gene: TRBJ1-1
V gene: TRBV19
CDR3 protein: CASAPRTLSTEAFF
CDR3 DNA: TGTGCCAGTGCCCCAAGGACATTGTCCACTGAAGCTTTCTTT

clone size: .
D gene: TRBD2
J gene: TRBJ2-1
V gene: TRBV10-3
CDR3 protein: CAISEASGANNEQFF
CDR3 DNA: TGTGCCATCAGTGAGGCTAGCGGGGCGAATAATGAGCAGTTCTTC

clone size: .
D gene: .
J gene: TRBJ2-1
V gene: TRBV10-3
CDR3 protein: CAIREGPQFGKQFF
CDR3 DNA: TGTGCCATCAGGGAGGGGCCCCAATTCGGGAAGCAGTTCTTC

clone size: .
D gene: .
J gene: TRBJ1-2
V gene: TRBV14
CDR3 protein: CASSQDRRGF
CDR3 DNA: TGTGCCAGCAGCCAAGATAGGCGCGGCTTC

clone size: .
D gene: .
J gene: TRBJ2-1
V gene: TRBV12-5
CDR3 protein: CATTAGSAQPTYNEQFF
CDR3 DNA: TGTGCTACCACGGCGGGTTCAGCCCAGCCAACCTACAATGAGCAGTTCTTC

clone size: .
D gene: .
J gene: TRBJ1-1
V gene: TRBV7-9
CDR3 protein: CASSLLSWGHTEAFF
CDR3 DNA: TGTGCCAGCAGCTTATTGTCTTGGGGGCACACTGAAGCTTTCTTT

clone size: .
D gene: .
J gene: TRBJ2-5
V gene: TRBV5-5
CDR3 protein: CASSFLGGPQETQYF
CDR3 DNA: TGTGCCAGCAGCTTTCTAGGGGGTCCTCAAGAGACCCAGTACTTC

clone size: .
D gene: TRBD1
J gene: TRBJ1-2
V gene: TRBV27
CDR3 protein: CASSPQGAGYTF
CDR3 DNA: TGTGCCAGCAGTCCCCAGGGGGCTGGCTACACCTTC

clone size: .
D gene: .
J gene: TRBJ1-6
V gene: TRBV11-1
CDR3 protein: CASSLEDRYNSPLHF
CDR3 DNA: TGTGCCAGCAGCTTAGAAGACAGGTATAATTCACCCCTCCACTTT

clone size: .
D gene: TRBD1
J gene: TRBJ2-1
V gene: TRBV6-4
CDR3 protein: CASSDSIWGGTGGKNEQFF
CDR3 DNA: TGTGCCAGCAGTGACTCGATATGGGGCGGGACAGGGGGCAAGAATGAGCAGTTCTTC

clone size: .
D gene: .
J gene: TRBJ1-4
V gene: TRBV19
CDR3 protein: CASRSGTFDNEKLFF
CDR3 DNA: TGTGCCAGTAGGTCCGGGACATTCGATAATGAAAAACTGTTTTTT

clone size: .
D gene: TRBD1
J gene: TRBJ1-1
V gene: TRBV5-6
CDR3 protein: CASNQWGQGRWSAFF
CDR3 DNA: TGTGCCAGCAACCAATGGGGACAGGGGCGATGGTCAGCTTTCTTT

clone size: .
D gene: .
J gene: TRBJ1-5
V gene: TRBV5-5
CDR3 protein: CASSLPGGAQPQHF
CDR3 DNA: TGTGCCAGCAGCTTGCCGGGAGGCGCTCAGCCCCAGCATTTT

clone size: .
D gene: TRBD1
J gene: TRBJ2-7
V gene: TRBV2
CDR3 protein: CASSPGQGPEGQYF
CDR3 DNA: TGTGCCAGCAGCCCGGGACAGGGGCCCGAGGGGCAGTACTTC

clone size: .
D gene: TRBD1
J gene: TRBJ1-2
V gene: TRBV28
CDR3 protein: CASSPRDSYGYTF
CDR3 DNA: TGTGCCAGCAGTCCCCGGGACAGCTATGGCTACACCTTC

clone size: .
D gene: .
J gene: TRBJ2-6
V gene: TRBV11-3
CDR3 protein: CASSPQGSGANVLTF
CDR3 DNA: TGTGCCAGCAGCCCCCAGGGATCCGGGGCCAACGTCCTGACTTTC

clone size: once
D gene: .
J gene: TRBJ2-3
V gene: TRBV9
CDR3 protein: CASSEQDVGGTQYF
CDR3 DNA: TGTGCCAGCAGCGAACAGGACGTCGGGGGTACGCAGTATTTT

clone size: .
D gene: TRBD2
J gene: TRBJ2-2
V gene: TRBV7-3
CDR3 protein: CASSLTGTSQGGELFF
CDR3 DNA: TGTGCCAGCAGCTTAACGGGGACTAGTCAAGGCGGGGAGCTGTTTTTT

clone size: .
D gene: TRBD1
J gene: TRBJ2-7
V gene: TRBV28
CDR3 protein: CASSSGQDLRQYF
CDR3 DNA: TGTGCCAGCAGTTCAGGACAGGACCTTCGGCAGTACTTC

clone size: .
D gene: .
J gene: TRBJ1-1
V gene: TRBV12-3/TRBV12-4
CDR3 protein: CASTRENTEAFF
CDR3 DNA: TGTGCCAGCACGCGGGAGAACACTGAAGCTTTCTTT

clone size: .
D gene: TRBD1
J gene: TRBJ1-5
V gene: TRBV7-6
CDR3 protein: CASSPGGWGNQPQHF
CDR3 DNA: TGTGCCAGCAGCCCAGGGGGCTGGGGCAATCAGCCCCAGCATTTT

clone size: .
D gene: .
J gene: TRBJ1-2
V gene: TRBV6-5
CDR3 protein: CASRKDSPVNYGYTF
CDR3 DNA: TGTGCCAGCAGGAAAGACAGTCCCGTTAACTATGGCTACACCTTC

clone size: once
D gene: .
J gene: TRBJ1-1
V gene: TRBV19
CDR3 protein: CASSKERVNTEAFF
CDR3 DNA: TGTGCCAGTAGTAAGGAGAGAGTGAACACTGAAGCTTTCTTT

clone size: .
D gene: .
J gene: TRBJ1-4
V gene: TRBV25-1
CDR3 protein: CASAYGEKLFF
CDR3 DNA: TGTGCCAGTGCCTATGGTGAAAAACTGTTTTTT

clone size: .
D gene: .
J gene: TRBJ1-2
V gene: TRBV5-8
CDR3 protein: CASSLKQGLDYGYTF
CDR3 DNA: TGTGCCAGCAGCTTGAAGCAGGGTTTAGACTATGGCTACACCTTC

clone size: few
D gene: TRBD1
J gene: TRBJ1-6
V gene: TRBV7-2
CDR3 protein: CASSLGQLHSPLHF
CDR3 DNA: TGTGCCAGCAGCCTGGGACAGCTTCATTCACCCCTCCACTTT

clone size: .
D gene: .
J gene: TRBJ2-1
V gene: TRBV27
CDR3 protein: CASSFGSSYNEQFF
CDR3 DNA: TGTGCCAGCAGTTTCGGGAGTTCCTACAATGAGCAGTTCTTC

clone size: .
D gene: TRBD1
J gene: TRBJ1-1
V gene: TRBV28
CDR3 protein: CASRARTGGEAFF
CDR3 DNA: TGTGCCAGCAGGGCCAGGACAGGGGGTGAAGCTTTCTTT

clone size: .
D gene: TRBD2
J gene: TRBJ2-1
V gene: TRBV10-1
CDR3 protein: CASSPGVAGAGNEQFF
CDR3 DNA: TGCGCCAGCAGTCCTGGGGTGGCGGGAGCCGGCAATGAGCAGTTCTTC

clone size: .
D gene: .
J gene: TRBJ1-2
V gene: TRBV2
CDR3 protein: CASSEARVGGYGYTF
CDR3 DNA: TGTGCCAGCAGTGAAGCACGAGTGGGGGGATATGGCTACACCTTC

clone size: .
D gene: .
J gene: TRBJ1-2
V gene: TRBV4-1
CDR3 protein: CASSPDRTNYGYTF
CDR3 DNA: TGCGCCAGCAGCCCGGACAGAACTAACTATGGCTACACCTTC

clone size: .
D gene: .
J gene: TRBJ1-2
V gene: TRBV23-1
CDR3 protein: CASSQLRAYTF
CDR3 DNA: TGCGCCAGCAGTCAACTCAGGGCCTACACCTTC

clone size: .
D gene: TRBD1
J gene: TRBJ1-2
V gene: TRBV18
CDR3 protein: CASSPPVRSGGSGYTF
CDR3 DNA: TGTGCCAGCTCACCACCCGTTCGCTCAGGGGGCTCTGGCTACACCTTC

clone size: .
D gene: TRBD2
J gene: TRBJ2-7
V gene: TRBV9
CDR3 protein: CASSVVASGTEQYF
CDR3 DNA: TGTGCCAGCAGCGTAGTGGCTAGCGGGACCGAGCAGTACTTC

clone size: .
D gene: .
J gene: TRBJ1-1
V gene: TRBV19
CDR3 protein: CASIQEEWGDTEAFF
CDR3 DNA: TGTGCCAGTATCCAGGAGGAGTGGGGGGACACTGAAGCTTTCTTT

clone size: few
D gene: .
J gene: TRBJ2-7
V gene: TRBV29-1
CDR3 protein: CSVSDSNYEQYF
CDR3 DNA: TGCAGCGTTTCGGACAGTAACTACGAGCAGTACTTC

clone size: few
D gene: .
J gene: TRBJ1-1
V gene: TRBV7-6
CDR3 protein: CASSFGGGSAEAFF
CDR3 DNA: TGTGCCAGCAGCTTCGGGGGGGGATCTGCTGAAGCTTTCTTT

clone size: .
D gene: .
J gene: TRBJ1-4
V gene: TRBV9
CDR3 protein: CASSVAAGNEKLFF
CDR3 DNA: TGTGCCAGCAGCGTAGCTGCAGGGAATGAAAAACTGTTTTTT

clone size: .
D gene: .
J gene: TRBJ1-1
V gene: TRBV3-1/TRBV3-2
CDR3 protein: CASSQELRGTEAFF
CDR3 DNA: TGTGCCAGCAGCCAAGAACTCAGAGGCACTGAAGCTTTCTTT

clone size: .
D gene: .
J gene: TRBJ1-2
V gene: TRBV18
CDR3 protein: CASSPLTEPYGYTF
CDR3 DNA: TGTGCCAGCTCACCCTTGACAGAACCCTATGGCTACACCTTC

clone size: .
D gene: .
J gene: TRBJ1-2
V gene: TRBV4-3
CDR3 protein: CASSQARGAQAAYYGYTF
CDR3 DNA: TGCGCCAGCAGCCAAGCCAGGGGTGCGCAGGCGGCCTACTATGGCTACACCTTC

clone size: .
D gene: TRBD2
J gene: TRBJ2-1
V gene: TRBV11-2
CDR3 protein: CASSLRTSGRALSNEQFF
CDR3 DNA: TGTGCCAGCAGCTTACGGACTAGCGGGAGGGCCTTATCCAATGAGCAGTTCTTC

clone size: once
D gene: TRBD1
J gene: TRBJ2-7
V gene: TRBV18
CDR3 protein: CASSRQGQAVTGEQYF
CDR3 DNA: TGTGCCAGCTCCCGACAGGGACAGGCGGTGACGGGTGAGCAGTACTTC

clone size: .
D gene: .
J gene: TRBJ1-1
V gene: TRBV10-3
CDR3 protein: CAISESRGIGTEAFF
CDR3 DNA: TGTGCCATCAGTGAGTCTCGGGGGATAGGTACTGAAGCTTTCTTT

clone size: .
D gene: .
J gene: TRBJ1-5
V gene: TRBV19
CDR3 protein: CASSIGHNQPQHF
CDR3 DNA: TGTGCCAGTAGTATAGGGCACAATCAGCCCCAGCATTTT

clone size: .
D gene: TRBD1
J gene: TRBJ1-4
V gene: TRBV5-4
CDR3 protein: CASSPDRDTGRLFF
CDR3 DNA: TGTGCCAGCAGCCCGGACAGGGACACGGGTAGACTGTTTTTT